This T cell receptor (beta chain) was retrieved from a study of blood T cell repertoires in COVID-19. Sequencing used immunoSEQ multiplex PCR; TCRdb keeps in-frame clones, though not all of them. The sample carries roughly 110,000 clones, more than 80% recorded once. V was trimmed by 4 bases and J by 3 bases, leaving 10 bases between them. The CDR3 sequence is 13 residues long. Per germline, CDR1 SGHDT and CDR2 YYEEEE. The specimen was peripheral blood. V is TRBV5-6 and J is TRBJ1-1; D gene uncertain. This clonotype originated in a woman aged 60-70 years with acute or convalescent COVID-19. DNA for the CDR3: TGTGCCAGCAGCCGGACGGGATACACTGAAGCTTTCTTT. Its translation: CASSRTGYTEAFF.